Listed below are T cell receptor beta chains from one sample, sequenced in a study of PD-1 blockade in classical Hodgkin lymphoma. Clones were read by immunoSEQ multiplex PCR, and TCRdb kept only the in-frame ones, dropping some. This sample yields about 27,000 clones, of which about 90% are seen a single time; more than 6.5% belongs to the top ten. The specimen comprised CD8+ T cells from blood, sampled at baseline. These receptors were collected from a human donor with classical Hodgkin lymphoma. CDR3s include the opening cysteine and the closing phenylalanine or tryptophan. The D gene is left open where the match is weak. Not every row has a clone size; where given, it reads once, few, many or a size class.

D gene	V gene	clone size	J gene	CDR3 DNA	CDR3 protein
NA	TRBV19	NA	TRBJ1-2	TGTGCCACCCTGACAGGATCTAATGGCTACACCTTC	CATLTGSNGYTF
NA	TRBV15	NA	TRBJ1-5	TGTGCCACCATTCGGGACCGCGACCCCAATCAGCCCCAGCATTTT	CATIRDRDPNQPQHF
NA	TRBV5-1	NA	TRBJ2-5	TGCGCCAGCAGCTTCCGGGGGGCTAGCCAAGAGACCCAGTACTTC	CASSFRGASQETQYF
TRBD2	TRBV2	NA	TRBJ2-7	TGTGCCAGCACGGGGACTAGCGGGAGCCTCTACGAGCAGTACTTC	CASTGTSGSLYEQYF
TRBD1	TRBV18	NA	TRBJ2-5	TGTGCCAGCTCACCACCGGGACAGGGGGCCGAGACCCAGTACTTC	CASSPPGQGAETQYF
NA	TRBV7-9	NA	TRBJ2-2	TGTGCCAGCAGCTTAACTTCTTTGGGAGCCGCATTCTGGGAGCTGTTTTTT	CASSLTSLGAAFWELFF
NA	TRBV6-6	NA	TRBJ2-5	TGTGCCAGCAGTTACGCCCGCCAAGAGACCCAGTACTTC	CASSYARQETQYF
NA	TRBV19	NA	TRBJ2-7	TGTGCCAGTAGCAAGGGACCACTCGTGGGGTACTACGAGCAGTACTTC	CASSKGPLVGYYEQYF
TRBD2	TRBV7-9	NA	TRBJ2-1	TGTGCCAGCAGCTTATACGGGGCGGTGGGGACTAGCAGTTACAATGAGCAGTTCTTC	CASSLYGAVGTSSYNEQFF
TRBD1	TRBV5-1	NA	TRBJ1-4	TGCGCCAGCAGCTTGGGGACAGGGTCGAATGAAAAACTGTTTTTT	CASSLGTGSNEKLFF
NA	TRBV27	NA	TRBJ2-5	TGTGCCAGCAGTTTCCAAGAGACCCAGTACTTC	CASSFQETQYF
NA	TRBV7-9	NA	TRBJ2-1	TGTGCCAGCAGCCCGCTAAACATAGTCTCCCCCGATGAGCAGTTCTTC	CASSPLNIVSPDEQFF
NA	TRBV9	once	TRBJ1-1	TGTGCCAGCAGCGTAGACGGACGGCCCTACACTGAAGCTTTCTTT	CASSVDGRPYTEAFF
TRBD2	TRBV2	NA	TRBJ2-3	TGTGCCAGCAGGGTTAGGGGACTAGCGGGATTCACAGATACGCAGTATTTT	CASRVRGLAGFTDTQYF
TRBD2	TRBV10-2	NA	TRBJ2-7	TGCGCCAGCCGGGGGCGGGAGGCCTACGAGCAGTACTTC	CASRGREAYEQYF
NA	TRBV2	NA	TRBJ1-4	TGTGCCAGCAGGGTTGACGAAAAACTGTTTTTT	CASRVDEKLFF
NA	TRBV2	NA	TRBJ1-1	TGTGCCAGCAGTGTTAATCTTAACACTGAAGCTTTCTTT	CASSVNLNTEAFF
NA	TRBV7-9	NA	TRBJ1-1	TGTGCCAGCACCTCGGTGGGGCTCGCTGAAGCTTTCTTT	CASTSVGLAEAFF
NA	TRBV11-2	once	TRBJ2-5	TGTGCCAGCAGCACAGAGGACAGATTGGCCCAGTACTTC	CASSTEDRLAQYF
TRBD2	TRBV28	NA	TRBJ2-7	TGTGCCAGCAGAACCCGACTAGCGGGTTGGAGCTCCTACGAGCAGTACTTC	CASRTRLAGWSSYEQYF
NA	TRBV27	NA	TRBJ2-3	TGTGCCAGCAGTTTTGCCAGGGGCGCAGATACGCAGTATTTT	CASSFARGADTQYF
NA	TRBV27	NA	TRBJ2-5	TGTGCCAGCAGTCTCGGACCGGGGGAGACCCAGTACTTC	CASSLGPGETQYF